This T cell receptor (beta chain) comes out of a study of T cell repertoires in cytomegalovirus infection. Study at large: TCR beta signatures that were public indicated CMV infection and matching HLA type. Study results and caveats: HLA-C-restricted CMV-specific TCR beta clonotypes were dominant in the ex vivo response.

Concerning this clonotype: As yet, its antigen is unknown.

This CDR3 region has 17 residues. Germline V gives CDR1 SEHNR, CDR2 FQNEAQ (reference sequence). V shed 4 bases and J 0 bases; nucleotides not matched to a gene: 8. TCRdb re-called the reads through MiXCR, storing one row per CDR3 protein. The top ten hold over 10% of the sample, which has roughly 860,000 distinct CDR3 sequences, about 30% seen once. The V gene is TRBV7-9, the J gene TRBJ2-1; 8 nucleotides line up with TRBD2. The sample was cultured CD8+ T cells from PBMCs, taken from culture after CMV antigen stimulation. This receptor was taken from a human donor in good health (CMV status not recorded). Some clones in this sample may be carry-over from other donors' samples. The CDR3 loop is CASSWELAGLSYNEQFF. The CDR3 region has the DNA TGTGCCAGCAGCTGGGAGCTAGCGGGCCTCTCCTACAATGAGCAGTTCTTC. Full variable domain (outside the CDR3, taken from reference TRBV7-9 and TRBJ2-1): DTGVSQNPRHKITKRGQNVTFRCDPISEHNRLYWYRQTLGQGPEFLTYFQNEAQLEKSRLLSDRFSAERPKGSFSTLEIQRTEQGDSAMYLCASSWELAGLSYNEQFFGPGTRLTVL.